This T cell receptor (beta chain) was profiled in a study of CD8+CD57+ T cells in acquired aplastic anemia. CDR1 and CDR2 (germline): SNHLY, FYNNEI. V shed 3 bases and J shed 0 bases, with 12 bases lying between them. The CDR3 has 16 residues. Sequenced patients had shown CD8+CD57+ cell expansion by flow cytometry. Using genomic DNA as the template, TCR beta VDJ and CDR3 profiling was carried out. Each CDR3 protein is one row after TCRdb ran MiXCR on the reads. The sample consists of roughly 260,000 distinct CDR3 sequences, approximately 50% of them appearing once. The material sequenced was sorted CD4+, CD8+, or CD8+CD57+ T cells (not recorded which) from PBMCs. The rearrangement uses TRBV2 and TRBJ2-1, with D possibly being TRBD1 (6 bases). This TCR derives from a human donor with aplastic anemia. CDR3 amino acids: CASSERQGISYNEQFF. The CDR3 DNA follows: TGTGCCAGCAGTGAGAGGCAGGGGATCTCCTACAATGAGCAGTTCTTC.